The TCR beta chain described here comes from a study of T cell changes during pregnancy in multiple sclerosis. Sequenced by immunoSEQ multiplex PCR; TCRdb stores in-frame clones only, minus some. The sample consists of roughly 50,000 clones, approximately 92% of them appearing once. This CDR3 has 15 residues. J lost 5 bases, V lost 0 bases, and 4 bases had no gene match. Per the germline V gene, CDR1 is MGHRA and CDR2 is YSYEKL. The specimen was CD4+ T cells from peripheral blood mononuclear cells, collected in the third trimester of pregnancy. The sequence was obtained from a female donor with multiple sclerosis, enrolled in a pregnancy study. The genes are TRBV4-1 and TRBJ1-5; 7 bases are shared with TRBD1. Written as DNA, the CDR3 is TGCGCCAGCAGCCAAGATCGACAGGGCTATCAGCCCCAGCATTTT. Residues: CASSQDRQGYQPQHF.